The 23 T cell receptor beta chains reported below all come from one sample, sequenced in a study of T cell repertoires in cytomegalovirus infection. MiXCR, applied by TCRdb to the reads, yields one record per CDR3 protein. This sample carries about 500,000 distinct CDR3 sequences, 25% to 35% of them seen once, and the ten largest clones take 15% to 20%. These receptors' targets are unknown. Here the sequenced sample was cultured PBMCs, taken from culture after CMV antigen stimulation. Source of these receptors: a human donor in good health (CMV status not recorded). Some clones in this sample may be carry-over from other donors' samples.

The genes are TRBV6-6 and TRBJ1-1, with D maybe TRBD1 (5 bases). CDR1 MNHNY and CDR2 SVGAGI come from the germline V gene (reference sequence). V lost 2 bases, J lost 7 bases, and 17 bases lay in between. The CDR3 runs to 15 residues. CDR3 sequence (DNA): TGTGCCAGCAGTTACCCCCGAGGGGCGGCGATTGAAGCTTTCTTT. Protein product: CASSYPRGAAIEAFF.

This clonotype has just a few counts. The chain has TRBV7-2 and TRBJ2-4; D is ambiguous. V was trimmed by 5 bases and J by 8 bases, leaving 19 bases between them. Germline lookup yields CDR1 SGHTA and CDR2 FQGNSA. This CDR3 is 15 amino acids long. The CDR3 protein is CASSPRAFGNDIQYF. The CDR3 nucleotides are TGTGCCAGCAGCCCCCGGGCATTTGGAAATGACATTCAGTACTTC.

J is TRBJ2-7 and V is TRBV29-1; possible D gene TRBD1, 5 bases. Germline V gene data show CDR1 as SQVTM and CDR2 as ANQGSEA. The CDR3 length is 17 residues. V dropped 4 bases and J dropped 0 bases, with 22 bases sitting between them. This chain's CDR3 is CSVVNGRQRKNSYEQYF. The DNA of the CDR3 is TGCAGCGTTGTAAACGGGCGACAGAGGAAGAACTCCTACGAGCAGTACTTC.

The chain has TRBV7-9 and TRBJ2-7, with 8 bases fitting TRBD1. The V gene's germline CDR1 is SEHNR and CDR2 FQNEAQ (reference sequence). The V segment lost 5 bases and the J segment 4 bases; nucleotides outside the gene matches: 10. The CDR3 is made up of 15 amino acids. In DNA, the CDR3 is TGTGCCAGCAGCCCGTACGACAGGGGCGGATACGAGCAGTACTTC. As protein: CASSPYDRGGYEQYF.

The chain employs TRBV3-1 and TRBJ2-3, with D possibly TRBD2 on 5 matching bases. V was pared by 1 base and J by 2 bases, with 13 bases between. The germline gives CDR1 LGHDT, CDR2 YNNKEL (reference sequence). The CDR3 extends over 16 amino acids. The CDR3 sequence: CASSQGRTPNTDTQYF. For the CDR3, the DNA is TGTGCCAGCAGCCAAGGACGGACTCCCAACACAGATACGCAGTATTTT.

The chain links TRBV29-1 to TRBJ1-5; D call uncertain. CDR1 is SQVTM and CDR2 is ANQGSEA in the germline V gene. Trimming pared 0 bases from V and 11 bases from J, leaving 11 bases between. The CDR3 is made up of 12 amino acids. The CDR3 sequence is CSVEDAGRTQHF. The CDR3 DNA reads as TGCAGCGTTGAAGATGCAGGTAGGACCCAGCATTTT. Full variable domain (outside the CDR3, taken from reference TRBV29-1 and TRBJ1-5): SAVISQKPSRDICQRGTSLTIQCQVDSQVTMMFWYRQQPGQSLTLIATANQGSEATYESGFVIDKFPISRPNLTFSTLTVSNMSPEDSSIYLCSVEDAGRTQHFGDGTRLSIL.

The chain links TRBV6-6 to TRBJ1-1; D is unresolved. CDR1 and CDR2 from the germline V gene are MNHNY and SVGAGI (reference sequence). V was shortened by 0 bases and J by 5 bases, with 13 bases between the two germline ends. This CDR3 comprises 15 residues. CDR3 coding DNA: TGTGCCAGCAGTTACTCGTCGGAGGGCTCTACTGAAGCTTTCTTT. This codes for CASSYSSEGSTEAFF.

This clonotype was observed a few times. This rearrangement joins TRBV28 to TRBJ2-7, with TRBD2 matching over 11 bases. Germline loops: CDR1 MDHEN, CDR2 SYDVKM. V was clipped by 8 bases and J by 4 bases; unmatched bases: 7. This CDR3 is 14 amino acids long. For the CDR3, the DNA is TGTGCCAGCGAAACTAGCGGGAGTGTTTACGAGCAGTACTTC. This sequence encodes CASETSGSVYEQYF.

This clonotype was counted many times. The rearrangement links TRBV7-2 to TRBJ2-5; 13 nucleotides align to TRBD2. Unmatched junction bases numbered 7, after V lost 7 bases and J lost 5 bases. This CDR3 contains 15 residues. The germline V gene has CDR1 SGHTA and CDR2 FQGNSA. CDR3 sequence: CASTGLAGVRETQYF. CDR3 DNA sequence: TGTGCCAGCACCGGACTAGCGGGAGTCAGGGAGACCCAGTACTTC.

The CDR3 coding sequence is TGTGCCAGCAGTTCCCCAACCAGGGGGCAATCTCATCCAACTGAAGCTTTCTTT. Residues: CASSSPTRGQSHPTEAFF. The rearrangement joins TRBV6-6 to TRBJ1-1; 8 positions agree with TRBD1. The trim removed 4 bases at V and 5 bases at J, leaving 18 bases unmatched. Germline CDR1 reads MNHNY; CDR2 reads SVGAGI (reference sequence). This CDR3 contains 18 residues.

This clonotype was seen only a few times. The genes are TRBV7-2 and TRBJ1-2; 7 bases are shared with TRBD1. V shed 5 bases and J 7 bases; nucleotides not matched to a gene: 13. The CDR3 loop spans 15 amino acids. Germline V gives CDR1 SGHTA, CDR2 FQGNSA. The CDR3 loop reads CASSQGQVWGGGYTF. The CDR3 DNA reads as TGTGCCAGCAGCCAAGGACAGGTCTGGGGCGGTGGCTACACCTTC.

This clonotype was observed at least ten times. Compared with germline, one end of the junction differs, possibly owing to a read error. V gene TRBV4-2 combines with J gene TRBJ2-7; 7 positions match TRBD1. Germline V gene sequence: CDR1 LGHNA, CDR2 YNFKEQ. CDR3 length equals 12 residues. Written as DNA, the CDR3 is TGTGCCAGCAGCCAAGACAGAGAGGGACAGAGCTTC. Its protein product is CASSQDREGQSF.

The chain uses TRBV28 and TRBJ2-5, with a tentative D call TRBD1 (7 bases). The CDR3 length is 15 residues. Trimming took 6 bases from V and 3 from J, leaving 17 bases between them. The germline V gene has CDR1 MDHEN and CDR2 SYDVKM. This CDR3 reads CASRQGGGIEETQYF. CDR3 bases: TGTGCCAGCAGACAAGGGGGCGGGATAGAAGAGACCCAGTACTTC.

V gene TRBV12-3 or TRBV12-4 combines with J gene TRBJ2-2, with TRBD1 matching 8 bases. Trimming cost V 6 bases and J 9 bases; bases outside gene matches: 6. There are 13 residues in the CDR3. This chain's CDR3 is CASSGQGSWELFF. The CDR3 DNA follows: TGTGCCAGCAGCGGACAGGGTTCTTGGGAGCTGTTTTTT.

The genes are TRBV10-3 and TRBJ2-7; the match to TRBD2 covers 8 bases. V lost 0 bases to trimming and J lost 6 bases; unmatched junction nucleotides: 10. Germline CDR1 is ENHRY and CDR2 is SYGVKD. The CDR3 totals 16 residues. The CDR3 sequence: CAISESGAGVLREQYF. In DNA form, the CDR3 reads TGTGCCATCAGTGAGTCGGGAGCGGGAGTCCTTCGCGAGCAGTACTTC.

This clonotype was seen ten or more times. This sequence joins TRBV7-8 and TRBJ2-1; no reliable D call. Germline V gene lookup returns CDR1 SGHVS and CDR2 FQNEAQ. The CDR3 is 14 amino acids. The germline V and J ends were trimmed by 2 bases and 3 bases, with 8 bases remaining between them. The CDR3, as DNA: TGTGCCAGCAGCTTATATTTAGACTACAATGAGCAGTTCTTC. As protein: CASSLYLDYNEQFF.

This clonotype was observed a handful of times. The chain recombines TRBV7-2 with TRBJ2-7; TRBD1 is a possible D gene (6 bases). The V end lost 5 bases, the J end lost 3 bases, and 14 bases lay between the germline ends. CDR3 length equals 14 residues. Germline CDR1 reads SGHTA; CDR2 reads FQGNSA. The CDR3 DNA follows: TGTGCCAGCAGCACCCGGGACAAAGACTACGAGCAGTACTTC. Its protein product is CASSTRDKDYEQYF.

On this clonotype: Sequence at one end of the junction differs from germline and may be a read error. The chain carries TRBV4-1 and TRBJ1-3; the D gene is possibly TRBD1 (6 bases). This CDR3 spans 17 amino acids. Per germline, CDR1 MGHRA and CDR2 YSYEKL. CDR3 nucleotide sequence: TGTGCCAGCAGCCAGGACCGGGACACTAACTCTGGAAACACCATATATTTT. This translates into CASSQDRDTNSGNTIYF.

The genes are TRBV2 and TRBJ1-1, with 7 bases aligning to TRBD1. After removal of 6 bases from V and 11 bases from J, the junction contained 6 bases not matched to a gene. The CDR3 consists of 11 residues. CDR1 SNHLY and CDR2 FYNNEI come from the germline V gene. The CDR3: CASRDRDLAFF. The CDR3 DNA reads TGTGCCAGCAGAGACAGGGATCTGGCTTTCTTT.

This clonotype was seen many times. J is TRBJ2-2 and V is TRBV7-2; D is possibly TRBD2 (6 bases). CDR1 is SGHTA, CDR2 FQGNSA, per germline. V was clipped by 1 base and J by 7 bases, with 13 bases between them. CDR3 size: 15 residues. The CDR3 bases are TGTGCCAGCAGCTTAGGTCCGGGAGCGGGCGGGGAGCTGTTTTTT. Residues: CASSLGPGAGGELFF.

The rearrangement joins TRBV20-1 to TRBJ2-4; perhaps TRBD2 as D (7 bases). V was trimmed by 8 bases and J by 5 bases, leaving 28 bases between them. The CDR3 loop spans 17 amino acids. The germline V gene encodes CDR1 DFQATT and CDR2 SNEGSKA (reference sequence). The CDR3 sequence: CSTGRGARGLAENIQYF. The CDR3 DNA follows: TGCAGTACCGGTCGGGGGGCGCGTGGTCTTGCTGAAAACATTCAGTACTTC.

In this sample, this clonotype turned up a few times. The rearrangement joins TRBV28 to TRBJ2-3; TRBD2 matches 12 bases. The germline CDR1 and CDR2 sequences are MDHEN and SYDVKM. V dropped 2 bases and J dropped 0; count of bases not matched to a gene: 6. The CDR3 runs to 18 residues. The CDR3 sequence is CASSLDRLAGVSTDTQYF. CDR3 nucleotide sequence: TGTGCCAGCAGTTTAGATCGACTAGCGGGAGTGAGCACAGATACGCAGTATTTT.

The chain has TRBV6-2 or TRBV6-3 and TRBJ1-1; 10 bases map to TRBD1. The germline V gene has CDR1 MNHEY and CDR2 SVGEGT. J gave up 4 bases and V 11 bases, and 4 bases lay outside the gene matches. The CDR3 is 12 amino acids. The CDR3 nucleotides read TGTGCCGCCCGGGACAGGGGCACTGAAGCTTTCTTT. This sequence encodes CAARDRGTEAFF.